This T cell receptor (beta chain) was recovered during a study of shared clonotypes between healthy human individuals. In the study overall: Each donor's CD4 naive and CD4 memory cells filled three plates apiece, CD8 naive two, and CD8 memory one.

Participating donors were healthy, HIV-negative adults free of recent acute infections or vaccinations. This table comes from immunoSEQ multiplex PCR, and its TCRdb copy is limited to in-frame clones, with some not included. Among about 360,000 clones listed, roughly 80% were seen once. Germline assignment: CDR1 SGHNT and CDR2 YYREEE (reference sequence). The length of the CDR3 is 14 residues. Trimming left V 3 bases short and J 0 bases short, with 10 bases between. The sequence came from a young man in good health. The sample consisted of memory CD4+ T cells sorted from blood. Subset: CD45RA-negative fraction. The chain links TRBV5-4 to TRBJ2-7, with D perhaps TRBD1 or TRBD2 (5 bases each). DNA of the CDR3: TGTGCCAGCAGCTGGGACCCCAGCTCCTACGAGCAGTACTTC. This gives the protein CASSWDPSSYEQYF.